These 27 T cell receptor beta chains share one sample of origin, sequenced in a study of blood T cell repertoires in COVID-19. Sequencing used immunoSEQ multiplex PCR; TCRdb keeps in-frame clones, though not all of them. The repertoire includes about 230,000 clones, 83% of them detected once, and roughly 8.7% sits in the top ten. The source material was peripheral blood. The receptors shown here come from a man between 40 and 49 years old with active or convalescent COVID-19.

V gene TRBV9 combines with J gene TRBJ1-5; TRBD1 matches at 11 bases. CDR1 and CDR2 (germline): SGDLS, YYNGEE. V dropped 0 bases and J dropped 6; count of bases not matched to a gene: 2. CDR3 length: 15 residues. CDR3 in amino acids: CASSVGTGGPQPQHF. In DNA, the CDR3 is TGTGCCAGCAGCGTAGGGACAGGGGGCCCTCAGCCCCAGCATTTT.

The rearrangement uses TRBV10-1 and TRBJ2-1; 9 nucleotides line up with TRBD1. V shed 1 base and J 8 bases; nucleotides not matched to a gene: 12. The CDR3 is made up of 17 amino acids. CDR1 is WNHNN and CDR2 is SYGVQD in the germline V gene (reference sequence). The CDR3, as DNA: TGCGCCAGCAGTGAGTACATACAGGGGGCTAGCCGTTATGAGCAGTTCTTC. This sequence encodes CASSEYIQGASRYEQFF.

The V and J genes are TRBV19 and TRBJ2-2; no reliable D call. There are 14 residues in the CDR3. The V gene's germline CDR1 is LNHDA and CDR2 SQIVND (reference sequence). The germline V and J ends were trimmed by 6 bases and 0 bases, with 8 bases remaining between them. CDR3 coding DNA: TGTGCCAGTAGCCTTCAGGCGAACACCGGGGAGCTGTTTTTT. Protein sequence: CASSLQANTGELFF.

The chain uses TRBV2 and TRBJ1-1; D ambiguous. The CDR3 is made up of 14 amino acids. Germline values: CDR1 SNHLY, CDR2 FYNNEI. V lost 1 base, J lost 14 bases, and 20 bases lay in between. CDR3 DNA: TGTGCCAGCAGTGAAGAGGTGGTGAGGGTATCGGCGTTCTTT. Its protein product is CASSEEVVRVSAFF.

In this sample, this clone turned up once. V is TRBV4-1 and J is TRBJ2-5, with 7 bases that match TRBD2. Germline assignment: CDR1 MGHRA and CDR2 YSYEKL. V was clipped by 0 bases and J by 5 bases; unmatched bases: 9. There are 16 residues in the CDR3. CDR3 amino acids: CASSQEPGGGGETQYF. CDR3 sequence (DNA): TGCGCCAGCAGCCAAGAACCGGGGGGAGGAGGGGAGACCCAGTACTTC.

V gene TRBV4-3 combines with J gene TRBJ2-7; 7 bases are a match to TRBD1. The CDR3 is made up of 15 amino acids. Germline V gene lookup returns CDR1 LGHNA and CDR2 YSLEER. V gave up 0 bases and J gave up 2 bases; unmatched junction bases: 4. The CDR3 sequence: CASSQDRQGAYEQYF. The CDR3 DNA is TGCGCCAGCAGCCAAGATCGCCAGGGGGCCTACGAGCAGTACTTC.

The V gene is TRBV6-5, the J gene TRBJ2-1; no clear D. This CDR3 region has 15 residues. Germline V lookup: CDR1 MNHEY, CDR2 SVGAGI. The V end was cut by 6 bases, the J end by 0 bases, with 12 bases between. The CDR3 sequence is CASSLTLSSYNEQFF. CDR3 in DNA: TGTGCCAGCAGCCTTACCCTGAGCTCCTACAATGAGCAGTTCTTC.

This chain links TRBV7-9 with TRBJ1-4, with no clear D. Germline CDR1 reads SEHNR; CDR2 reads FQNEAQ (reference sequence). The CDR3 is made up of 14 amino acids. V lost 3 bases and J lost 5, with 10 bases in between. This chain's CDR3 is CASSLGGPNEKLFF. DNA of the CDR3: TGTGCCAGCAGCTTGGGAGGCCCGAATGAAAAACTGTTTTTT.

V and J are TRBV5-1 and TRBJ1-3, with D possibly matching TRBD1 (5 bases). Trimming took off 0 bases at V and 0 bases at J, with 10 bases between the two ends. From germline, CDR1 is SGHRS and CDR2 YFSETQ. The CDR3 totals 16 residues. CDR3 bases: TGCGCCAGCAGCTTGGTCGGGGGTTACTCTGGAAACACCATATATTTT. Protein sequence: CASSLVGGYSGNTIYF.

The J gene is TRBJ1-5, the V gene TRBV30; the D is unclear. V lost 0 bases and J 7 bases, leaving 10 bases between the germline ends. There are 13 residues in the CDR3. Germline V CDR1 and CDR2: GTSNPN, SVGIG (reference sequence). The CDR3 reads CAWSVNSEQPQHF. The CDR3, as DNA: TGTGCCTGGAGTGTAAACAGTGAGCAGCCCCAGCATTTT.

This clone occurred a few times. The chain recombines TRBV5-1 with TRBJ1-3; D may be TRBD1 (6 bases). Germline values: CDR1 SGHRS, CDR2 YFSETQ. Trimming removed 0 bases from V and 2 bases from J, with 9 bases in between. The CDR3 sequence is 15 residues long. The chain's CDR3 is CASSLEQGPGNTIYF. CDR3 bases: TGCGCCAGCAGCTTGGAACAGGGCCCTGGAAACACCATATATTTT.

The chain is built from TRBV6-5 and TRBJ2-1; D is ambiguous. The germline CDR1 and CDR2 sequences are MNHEY and SVGAGI. The CDR3 has 15 amino acids. The V gene lost 4 bases and the J gene lost 0 bases, with 10 bases spanning the gap. CDR3 loop: CASSWYLSSYNEQFF. The CDR3 region has the DNA TGTGCCAGCAGTTGGTATTTGAGCTCCTACAATGAGCAGTTCTTC.

The genes are TRBV28 and TRBJ2-7, with TRBD2 matching 9 bases. The CDR3 runs to 14 residues. Germline V lookup: CDR1 MDHEN, CDR2 SYDVKM. V lost 6 bases and J lost 5; bases outside the gene matches: 8. The CDR3 nucleotides are TGTGCCAGCAGCTTGATAGCGGGAGACCACGAGCAGTACTTC. As protein: CASSLIAGDHEQYF.

The J gene is TRBJ1-4, the V gene TRBV19; unclear D gene. The CDR3 covers 15 residues. Germline CDR1 LNHDA, CDR2 SQIVND (reference sequence). Trimming pared 8 bases from V and 6 bases from J, leaving 19 bases between. The CDR3 here is CASSDPATGDEKLFF. The CDR3 DNA is TGTGCCAGTTCCGACCCTGCCACGGGTGATGAAAAACTGTTTTTT.

The chain has TRBV5-1 and TRBJ1-2; D gene unclear. Germline CDR1 and CDR2: SGHRS and YFSETQ. CDR3 length: 13 amino acids. The V end lost 5 bases, the J end lost 5 bases, and 13 bases lay between the germline ends. CDR3 coding DNA: TGCGCCAGCAGAGCGGAAGTTTCTTATGGCTACACCTTC. Protein: CASRAEVSYGYTF.

The gene calls are TRBV11-1 and TRBJ2-3; maybe TRBD2 (7 bases). From germline, CDR1 is SGHAT and CDR2 FQDESV (reference sequence). V gave up 5 bases and J gave up 1 base, with 16 bases separating them. The CDR3 runs to 16 residues. The CDR3 DNA reads as TGTGCCAGCAGCGTCCTGGCGGGGGCGGGCACAGATACGCAGTATTTT. Protein: CASSVLAGAGTDTQYF.

The chain links TRBV5-4 to TRBJ2-7; 9 bases are shared with TRBD2. J was trimmed by 2 bases and V by 5 bases; bases with no gene match: 11. Germline CDR1 SGHNT, CDR2 YYREEE (reference sequence). This CDR3 spans 16 amino acids. CDR3 nucleotides: TGTGCCAGCAGTGGTATTAGCGGGAGTGAAACCTACGAGCAGTACTTC. This sequence encodes CASSGISGSETYEQYF. Using reference TRBV5-4 and TRBJ2-7 for the parts outside the CDR3, the full variable domain is ETGVTQSPTHLIKTRGQQVTLRCSSQSGHNTVSWYQQALGQGPQFIFQYYREEENGRGNFPPRFSGLQFPNYSSELNVNALELDDSALYLCASSGISGSETYEQYFGPGTRLTVT.

This clone was found once. This rearrangement joins TRBV6-5 to TRBJ2-1, with 9 nucleotides matching TRBD1. J lost 9 bases, V lost 8 bases, and 8 bases had no gene match. The germline CDR1 and CDR2 sequences are MNHEY and SVGAGI. CDR3 size: 13 residues. CDR3 protein: CASYGTGSSEQFF. The CDR3 DNA reads TGTGCCAGCTATGGGACAGGGAGCAGTGAGCAGTTCTTC.

The rearrangement joins TRBV29-1 to TRBJ1-1; D gene uncertain. The V and J ends lost 1 base and 0 bases respectively, with 15 bases between them. The CDR3 is 16 residues long. Germline assignment: CDR1 SQVTM and CDR2 ANQGSEA. The CDR3, as DNA: TGCAGCGTTGAAGGCGAATCATCTTCCCTGAACACTGAAGCTTTCTTT. Translating it yields CSVEGESSSLNTEAFF.

The rearrangement links TRBV7-9 to TRBJ1-2, with 7 bases matching TRBD1. The junction had 7 bases not matched to a gene; V was cut back by 6 bases and J by 3 bases. The V gene's germline CDR1 is SEHNR and CDR2 FQNEAQ (reference sequence). The CDR3 has 14 amino acids. The DNA of the CDR3 is TGTGCCAGCAGGGAAGGGGGCGCGGACTATGGCTACACCTTC. Translation gives CASREGGADYGYTF.

This clone was recorded once. This chain connects TRBV30 to TRBJ2-7, with D perhaps matching TRBD2 (5 bases). In germline, CDR1 is GTSNPN, CDR2 SVGIG (reference sequence). The ends were cut back, 0 bases at V and 2 bases at J, with 11 bases in the middle. The CDR3 spans 14 residues. The CDR3 reads CAWSVRVFPYEQYF. The CDR3 bases are TGTGCCTGGAGTGTGAGGGTTTTCCCCTACGAGCAGTACTTC.

The chain combines TRBV30 with TRBJ1-4; D is unresolved. V was cut by 5 bases and J by 7 bases, with 14 bases left in between. This CDR3 spans 13 amino acids. Germline CDR1 GTSNPN, CDR2 SVGIG (reference sequence). The CDR3 here is CAWGPIQSEKLFF. The CDR3 bases are TGTGCCTGGGGGCCAATACAGAGTGAAAAACTGTTTTTT.

The gene calls are TRBV2 and TRBJ1-4; TRBD1 might be the D (5 bases). Germline CDR1 and CDR2: SNHLY and FYNNEI. This CDR3 contains 15 residues. Trimming left V 8 bases short and J 7 bases short, with 20 bases between. The CDR3 DNA sequence: TGTGCCAGCGGACTTTCCGGGGCCGGGGGTGAAAAACTGTTTTTT. This sequence encodes CASGLSGAGGEKLFF.

V gene TRBV7-2 combines with J gene TRBJ2-3; 8 nucleotides align to TRBD1. The CDR3 has 16 amino acids. Unmatched junction bases numbered 8, after V lost 5 bases and J lost 1 base. Germline V gene sequence: CDR1 SGHTA, CDR2 FQGNSA. CDR3: CASSTRQGIGTDTQYF. CDR3 nucleotides: TGTGCCAGCAGCACACGACAGGGGATCGGCACAGATACGCAGTATTTT.

This clone occurred a few times. This rearrangement joins TRBV15 to TRBJ2-5; no clear D. This CDR3 has 14 residues. The germline V gene encodes CDR1 LNHNV and CDR2 YYDKDF (reference sequence). Trimming left V 4 bases short and J 4 bases short, with 13 bases between. The CDR3 DNA sequence: TGTGCCACCAGCACTTTCGAAGCTCCAGAGACCCAGTACTTC. Protein sequence: CATSTFEAPETQYF.

In nucleotides, the CDR3 is TGCGCCAGCAGCCCCGGGAACTCAGGGGATCAGCCCCAGCATTTT. It translates to CASSPGNSGDQPQHF. This chain links TRBV5-1 with TRBJ1-5, with a possible D match to TRBD1 (6 bases). In germline, CDR1 is SGHRS, CDR2 YFSETQ. With 4 bases removed from V and 5 bases from J, the gap between germline ends came to 16 bases. CDR3 length equals 15 residues. The full variable domain, with the rest looked up from reference TRBV5-1 and TRBJ1-5, is KAGVTQTPRYLIKTRGQQVTLSCSPISGHRSVSWYQQTPGQGLQFLFEYFSETQRNKGNFPGRFSGRQFSNSRSEMNVSTLELGDSALYLCASSPGNSGDQPQHFGDGTRLSIL.

This chain joins TRBV7-9 and TRBJ2-7, with D tentatively TRBD1 (6 bases). The CDR3 covers 16 residues. Germline-derived CDR1 and CDR2 are SEHNR and FQNEAQ (reference sequence). The V end lost 5 bases, the J end lost 3 bases, and 20 bases lay between the germline ends. The CDR3 protein is CASSLLASGTRYEQYF. Here the CDR3 DNA reads TGTGCCAGCAGCCTTCTCGCTTCCGGGACACGCTACGAGCAGTACTTC.